This TCR beta chain was identified in a study of shared clonotypes between healthy human individuals. Overall study: Donors had three CD4 naive, three CD4 memory, two CD8 naive and one CD8 memory plate apiece.

In the naive CD8 group, cells lacked CD45RO and were positively selected for CCR7, so terminally differentiated effector memory CD45RA+ cells were left out. The material for each subset, its genomic DNA, was split evenly across several immunoSEQ plates. Assay: immunoSEQ multiplex PCR; the TCRdb copy retains only in-frame clones and omits some. The data contain 700,000 to 950,000 clones, just over 95% of them singletons. Study-wide results and limits: Several donors held about 5% of naive CD4 clonotypes in common. Only blood samples were collected, and tissue repertoires likely differ.

A remark on this clone: Antigen: not known.

This clonotype originated in a young man in good health. Sequencing was performed on naive CD8+ T cells sorted from blood.

CDR3 in DNA: TGCGCCAGCAGCCGGGTCCGGGGCACTGAAGCTTTCTTT. Its protein product is CASSRVRGTEAFF. The chain recombines TRBV4-3 with TRBJ1-1; no firm D call. The CDR3 has 13 residues. Germline CDR1 and CDR2: LGHNA and YSLEER. Trimming removed 4 bases at V and 4 bases at J, with 10 bases between.